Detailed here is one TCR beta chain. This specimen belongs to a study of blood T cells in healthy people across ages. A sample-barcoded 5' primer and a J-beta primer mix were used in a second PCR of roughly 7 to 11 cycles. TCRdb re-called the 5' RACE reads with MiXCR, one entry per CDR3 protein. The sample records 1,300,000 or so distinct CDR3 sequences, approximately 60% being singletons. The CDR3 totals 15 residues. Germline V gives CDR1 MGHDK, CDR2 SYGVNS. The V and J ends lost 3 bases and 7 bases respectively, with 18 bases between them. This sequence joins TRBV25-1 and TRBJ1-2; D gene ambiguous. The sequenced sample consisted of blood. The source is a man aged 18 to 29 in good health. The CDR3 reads CASSDRVGGVFGYTF. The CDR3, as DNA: TGTGCCAGCAGTGATCGGGTGGGCGGAGTCTTTGGCTACACCTTC.